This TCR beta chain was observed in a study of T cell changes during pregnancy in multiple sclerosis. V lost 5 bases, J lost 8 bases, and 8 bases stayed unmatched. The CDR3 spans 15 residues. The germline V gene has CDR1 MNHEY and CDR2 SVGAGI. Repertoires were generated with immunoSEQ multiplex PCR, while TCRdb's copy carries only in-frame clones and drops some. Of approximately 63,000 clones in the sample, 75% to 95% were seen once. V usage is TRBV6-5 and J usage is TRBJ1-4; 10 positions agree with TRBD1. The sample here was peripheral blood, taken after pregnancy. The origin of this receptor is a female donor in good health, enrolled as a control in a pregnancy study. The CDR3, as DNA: TGTGCCAGCAGTAGCCGACAGGGGGCGCGAGAAAAACTGTTTTTT. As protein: CASSSRQGAREKLFF.